This T cell receptor (beta chain) was obtained from a study of blood T cells in healthy people across ages. Turning to the study itself: With template switching, about one barcoded beta molecule was captured per two T cells. General observations from the study: Samples with more naive T cells showed higher observed beta diversity.

A remark on this clonotype: Its antigen is unidentified.

The CDR3 extends over 15 amino acids. Germline CDR1 and CDR2: SGHRS and YFSETQ. Between the trimmed V and J ends, which lost 0 bases and 4 bases, there was a span of 13 bases. PCR was performed a second time for about 7 to 11 cycles using a sample-barcoded 5' primer and a J-beta primer mix. TCRdb used MiXCR to reprocess the 5' RACE reads, holding one entry per CDR3 protein. The sample contains 1,300,000 or so distinct CDR3 sequences, approximately 63% of which appear only once. This sequence was found in a man aged 18 to 30 in good health. The J gene is TRBJ2-5, the V gene TRBV5-1; perhaps D is TRBD1 or TRBD2 (6 bases each). Sample: blood. The DNA for the CDR3 is TGCGCCAGCAGCTTGGAATTGAGGGGGGCAGAGACCCAGTACTTC. Its protein product is CASSLELRGAETQYF. Supplemented by reference TRBV5-1 and TRBJ2-5, the full variable domain reads KAGVTQTPRYLIKTRGQQVTLSCSPISGHRSVSWYQQTPGQGLQFLFEYFSETQRNKGNFPGRFSGRQFSNSRSEMNVSTLELGDSALYLCASSLELRGAETQYFGPGTRLLVL.